The clone carrying this TCR beta chain appeared a single time. What it binds is unknown. The table came from immunoSEQ multiplex PCR; TCRdb's copy has only in-frame clones and leaves some out. This sample has around 150,000 clones, with approximately 90% found just once. Germline loops: CDR1 WSHSY, CDR2 SAAADI. The CDR3 loop spans 14 amino acids. The V end lost 2 bases, the J end lost 4 bases, and 11 bases lay between the germline ends. The data belong to a study of cytomegalovirus exposure and HLA in healthy donors. General study results and limits: A list of approximately 150 TCR beta chains associated with cytomegalovirus was given.

This clonotype originated in a young man in good health and CMV-seronegative. The sequencing input was PBMCs. The V and J genes are TRBV10-2 and TRBJ1-2, with a tentative D call TRBD1 (5 bases). CDR3 sequence: CASSEQAGIYGYTF. Here the CDR3 DNA reads TGCGCCAGCAGTGAGCAGGCAGGGATCTATGGCTACACCTTC.